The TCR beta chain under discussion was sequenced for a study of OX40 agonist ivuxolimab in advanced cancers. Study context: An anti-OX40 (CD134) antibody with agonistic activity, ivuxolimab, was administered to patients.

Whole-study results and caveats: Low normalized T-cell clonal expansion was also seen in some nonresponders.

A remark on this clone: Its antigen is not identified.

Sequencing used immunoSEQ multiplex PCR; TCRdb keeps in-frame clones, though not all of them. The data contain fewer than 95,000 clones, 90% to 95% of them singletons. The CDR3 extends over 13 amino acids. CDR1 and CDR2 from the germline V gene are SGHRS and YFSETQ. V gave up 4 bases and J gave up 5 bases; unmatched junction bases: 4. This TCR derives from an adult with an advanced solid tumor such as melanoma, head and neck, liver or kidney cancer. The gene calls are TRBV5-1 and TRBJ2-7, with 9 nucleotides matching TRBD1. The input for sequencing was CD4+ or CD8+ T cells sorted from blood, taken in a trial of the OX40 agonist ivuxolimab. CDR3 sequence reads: CASSPGQGNEQYF. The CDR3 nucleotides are TGCGCCAGCAGCCCCGGACAGGGGAACGAGCAGTACTTC.